A selection of T cell receptor beta chains follows, all from one sample in a study of blood T cell repertoires in COVID-19. Here immunoSEQ multiplex PCR was the method, and the copy in TCRdb shows in-frame clones only, minus some. The data contain roughly 570,000 clones, roughly nine tenths of them singletons. The sample taken for sequencing was peripheral blood. These receptors were collected from a woman in her forties or fifties with COVID-19, enrolled during active disease. The CDR3 runs from the conserved cysteine through the conserved F or W. D genes are given only for firm matches. Size tells how often a clone was seen (once, few, many) or the class of an expanded clone, and some rows leave it out.

d_call,j_call,v_call,clone_size,cdr3_aa,cdr3_nt
TRBD1,TRBJ1-1,TRBV12-5,.,CASQETGWDNTEAFF,TGTGCTAGCCAAGAGACAGGGTGGGATAACACTGAAGCTTTCTTT
.,TRBJ2-7,TRBV19,.,CASSSRPGLGTYEQYF,TGTGCCAGTAGTTCACGCCCGGGACTCGGGACCTACGAGCAGTACTTC
.,TRBJ2-3,TRBV10-3,once,CAINSLSTDTQYF,TGTGCCATCAACTCGCTAAGCACAGATACGCAGTATTTT
TRBD1,TRBJ1-2,TRBV19,.,CASSIPGTDYGYTF,TGTGCCAGTAGTATCCCCGGGACAGACTATGGCTACACCTTC
TRBD2,TRBJ2-1,TRBV18,.,CASSGRDEQFF,TGTGCCAGCTCTGGGAGGGATGAGCAGTTCTTC
.,TRBJ1-4,TRBV5-4,.,CASSLERGAGSEKLFF,TGTGCCAGCAGCTTGGAGCGGGGGGCAGGGTCGGAAAAACTGTTTTTT
.,TRBJ2-1,TRBV25-1,.,CASSDHRGGSYNEQFF,TGTGCCAGCAGTGACCACAGGGGGGGCTCCTACAATGAGCAGTTCTTC
TRBD1,TRBJ2-5,TRBV6-5,.,CASRDQGQFQETQYF,TGTGCCAGCAGAGACCAGGGACAGTTCCAAGAGACCCAGTACTTC
.,TRBJ1-5,TRBV30,.,CAWSNGVDQPQHF,TGTGCCTGGAGTAACGGGGTAGACCAGCCCCAGCATTTT
.,TRBJ1-2,TRBV6-5,.,CASSYSTGGSYGYTF,TGTGCCAGCAGTTACTCGACGGGGGGGAGCTATGGCTACACCTTC
.,TRBJ1-6,TRBV7-9,.,CASSPQGGNNSPLHF,TGTGCCAGCAGCCCTCAGGGAGGGAATAATTCACCCCTCCACTTT
.,TRBJ1-1,TRBV30,.,CARTGGNTEAFF,TGTGCCCGAACCGGGGGGAACACTGAAGCTTTCTTT
.,TRBJ1-1,TRBV6-5,.,CASNVLGAEAFF,TGTGCCAGCAACGTCCTAGGCGCTGAAGCTTTCTTT
TRBD1,TRBJ2-1,TRBV19,.,CASLNRGRTANEQFF,TGTGCCAGTTTGAACAGGGGGAGGACGGCTAATGAGCAGTTCTTC
TRBD1,TRBJ1-3,TRBV18,.,CASSPRQGSGNTIYF,TGTGCCAGCTCACCGCGACAGGGCTCTGGAAACACCATATATTTT
TRBD1,TRBJ1-5,TRBV30,few,CAWSIGTGGQPQHF,TGTGCCTGGAGTATAGGGACAGGGGGCCAGCCCCAGCATTTT
TRBD1,TRBJ1-4,TRBV3-1/TRBV3-2,.,CASSQDRVDEKLFF,TGTGCCAGCAGCCAGGACAGGGTGGATGAAAAACTGTTTTTT
.,TRBJ1-1,TRBV9,few,CASSPLSWSTEAFF,TGTGCCAGCAGCCCCCTGAGTTGGAGCACTGAAGCTTTCTTT
.,TRBJ2-2,TRBV27,few,CASSPYLNTGELFF,TGTGCCAGCAGTCCTTATCTTAACACCGGGGAGCTGTTTTTT
TRBD1,TRBJ2-5,TRBV27,.,CASSLSYRGGLQETQYF,TGTGCCAGCAGTTTATCCTACAGGGGTGGTCTACAAGAGACCCAGTACTTC
.,TRBJ1-1,TRBV18,.,CASSPEIQNTEAFF,TGTGCCAGCTCACCAGAGATCCAGAACACTGAAGCTTTCTTT
.,TRBJ1-1,TRBV6-5,.,CATRRQTEAFF,TGTGCCACCCGGCGGCAGACTGAAGCTTTCTTT
.,TRBJ1-1,TRBV30,.,CAWSVSSGDQAFF,TGTGCCTGGAGTGTCTCTTCCGGAGATCAAGCTTTCTTT
TRBD1,TRBJ1-1,TRBV7-9,.,CASSDRTGSGTEAFF,TGTGCCAGCAGCGATCGGACAGGCTCGGGCACTGAAGCTTTCTTT
.,TRBJ1-3,TRBV9,.,CASSVEDSSGNTIYF,TGTGCCAGCAGCGTAGAGGACAGCTCTGGAAACACCATATATTTT
TRBD1,TRBJ2-1,TRBV5-1,once,CASSSGQGSYNEQFF,TGCGCCAGCAGCTCGGGACAGGGCTCCTACAATGAGCAGTTCTTC
.,TRBJ1-4,TRBV5-1,.,CASSSGATNEKLFF,TGCGCCAGCAGCTCGGGAGCAACTAATGAAAAACTGTTTTTT
.,TRBJ1-1,TRBV19,few,CASRGDRLGRANTEAFF,TGTGCCAGTAGAGGGGATCGGCTCGGGAGGGCGAACACTGAAGCTTTCTTT
TRBD2,TRBJ2-5,TRBV30,.,CAWSAGTSGGAGPQETQYF,TGTGCCTGGAGTGCCGGGACTAGCGGGGGGGCCGGGCCCCAAGAGACCCAGTACTTC
TRBD1,TRBJ1-1,TRBV6-1,.,CASSEQGTGGTEAFF,TGTGCCAGCAGTGAACAGGGGACAGGGGGCACTGAAGCTTTCTTT
TRBD2,TRBJ2-5,TRBV29-1,.,CSVGGPRGEGETQYF,TGCAGCGTAGGAGGCCCGCGGGGGGAGGGGGAGACCCAGTACTTC
TRBD1,TRBJ2-2,TRBV24-1,.,CATSDRDRGRTGGELFF,TGTGCCACCAGTGACCGGGACAGGGGGCGCACGGGCGGGGAGCTGTTTTTT
TRBD1,TRBJ1-2,TRBV3-1/TRBV3-2,.,CASTPAQGDGYTF,TGTGCCAGCACGCCCGCCCAGGGGGATGGCTACACCTTC
.,TRBJ2-3,TRBV30,few,CAWSNSDTQYF,TGTGCCTGGAGTAACTCAGATACGCAGTATTTT
TRBD1,TRBJ1-5,TRBV6-5,.,CASRDRAAQPQHF,TGTGCCAGCAGAGACAGGGCAGCTCAGCCCCAGCATTTT
.,TRBJ2-5,TRBV9,.,CASSVVGLRGSQETQYF,TGTGCCAGCAGCGTAGTCGGATTAAGGGGGAGCCAAGAGACCCAGTACTTC
TRBD1,TRBJ1-4,TRBV30,.,CAWSRDSRGEKLFF,TGTGCCTGGAGTAGGGACAGCCGGGGTGAAAAACTGTTTTTT
.,TRBJ1-3,TRBV30,.,CAWSVGGTGNTIYF,TGTGCCTGGAGTGTCGGGGGGACTGGAAACACCATATATTTT
TRBD1,TRBJ2-5,TRBV25-1,.,CASSDRALQETQYF,TGTGCCAGCTCTGACAGGGCCCTCCAAGAGACCCAGTACTTC
.,TRBJ2-1,TRBV29-1,once,CSVAGQNTYNEQFF,TGCAGCGTTGCCGGACAGAATACCTACAATGAGCAGTTCTTC
.,TRBJ2-5,TRBV2,.,CASSETGWGETQYF,TGTGCCAGCAGTGAAACAGGGTGGGGGGAGACCCAGTACTTC
.,TRBJ1-1,TRBV7-3,.,CASSLQGGDTEAFF,TGTGCCAGCAGCTTACAGGGAGGCGACACTGAAGCTTTCTTT
.,TRBJ1-1,TRBV29-1,.,CSVVGQGYTEAFF,TGCAGCGTTGTTGGGCAGGGGTACACTGAAGCTTTCTTT
TRBD2,TRBJ2-2,TRBV6-1,.,CASSEEFSGGTGELFF,TGTGCCAGCAGTGAAGAGTTTAGCGGGGGGACCGGGGAGCTGTTTTTT
.,TRBJ1-2,TRBV5-1,.,CASSLTGLGSIDGYTF,TGCGCCAGCAGCTTGACGGGTTTAGGTTCTATCGATGGCTACACCTTC
TRBD1,TRBJ1-5,TRBV28,.,CASTTGDGRWNNQPQHF,TGTGCCAGTACGACAGGGGATGGGCGGTGGAACAATCAGCCCCAGCATTTT
.,TRBJ1-1,TRBV7-9,few,CASSLGVGTEAFF,TGTGCCAGCAGCTTAGGTGTCGGCACTGAAGCTTTCTTT
TRBD1,TRBJ1-5,TRBV6-5,.,CASSLDRDGQPQHF,TGTGCCAGCAGCTTGGACAGGGACGGTCAGCCCCAGCATTTT
.,TRBJ2-7,TRBV7-2,.,CASSLSGGFGATYEQYF,TGTGCCAGCAGCTTATCCGGCGGTTTTGGGGCTACCTACGAGCAGTACTTC
.,TRBJ1-2,TRBV6-5,once,CASSYLGSGPGWGYTF,TGTGCCAGCAGTTATCTCGGGAGCGGCCCGGGATGGGGCTACACCTTC
TRBD1,TRBJ1-5,TRBV2,.,CATQDRENQPQHF,TGTGCCACCCAAGACAGGGAGAATCAGCCCCAGCATTTT
.,TRBJ2-7,TRBV24-1,.,CATSSPREYEQYF,TGTGCCACCTCGAGTCCCAGGGAATACGAGCAGTACTTC
TRBD2,TRBJ2-1,TRBV3-1/TRBV3-2,.,CASSPPSGGAWNEQFF,TGTGCCAGCAGCCCCCCTAGCGGGGGGGCGTGGAATGAGCAGTTCTTC
TRBD1,TRBJ2-7,TRBV28,.,CASRVGQAYEQYF,TGTGCCAGCAGAGTGGGACAGGCCTACGAGCAGTACTTC
.,TRBJ2-1,TRBV12-5,.,CASGLVIREQFF,TGTGCTAGTGGTTTGGTAATCCGGGAGCAGTTCTTC
TRBD2,TRBJ2-2,TRBV10-3,.,CAISEGLAGVNTGELFF,TGTGCCATCAGTGAGGGGTTAGCGGGGGTAAACACCGGGGAGCTGTTTTTT
.,TRBJ2-5,TRBV7-2,.,CASSLVRMGRETQYF,TGTGCCAGCAGCTTGGTCCGGATGGGGAGAGAGACCCAGTACTTC
TRBD1,TRBJ1-1,TRBV10-1,.,CASSDTGGRARVFTEAFF,TGCGCCAGCAGTGACACAGGGGGCCGGGCCAGGGTCTTCACTGAAGCTTTCTTT
.,TRBJ1-1,TRBV7-3,.,CASSSAGGTGTEAFF,TGTGCCAGCAGCTCAGCGGGGGGCACGGGCACTGAAGCTTTCTTT
.,TRBJ1-6,TRBV27,.,CASSPESFYNSPLHF,TGTGCCAGCAGTCCCGAGAGTTTCTATAATTCACCCCTCCACTTT